This TCR beta chain came from a study of T cell changes during pregnancy in multiple sclerosis (dated by TCRdb to the late 2010s). Concerning the study at large: The study looked at changes in the T cell repertoire across pregnancy in women with multiple sclerosis.

Libraries were prepared through the immunoSEQ multiplex PCR assay. The table was pulled from immuneACCESS by TCRdb, which kept in-frame rearrangements only. Such tables lose some clones; where checked, under half of the loss comes from unresolved V genes, and the rest has no known cause. In all, the sample holds approximately 93,000 clones, and around 90% of those were seen once. The ten largest clones add up to 0.95% of the sample. As regards this clone: The specificity of this receptor is unknown. No much larger clone is present one base from it, and per-base qualities are unavailable.

The germline V gene specifies SGHAT as CDR1 and FQNNGV as CDR2. V is cut back by 6 bases and J by 7 bases, with 16 bases in the junction unmatched. The CDR3 goes from the cysteine to the phenylalanine over 17 residues. The CDR3 DNA has 51 bases and is translated from base 1. The TCR comes from a female donor with multiple sclerosis, enrolled in a pregnancy study. The sequence joins TRBV11-2 to TRBJ2-2, and 8 junction bases match TRBD2. Source: peripheral blood, taken before pregnancy. The DNA is as follows: TGTGCCAGCAGATCAACCGGGGGGGGAGGGCCGGGCGGGGAGCTGTTTTTT. The encoded protein is CASRSTGGGGPGGELFF.